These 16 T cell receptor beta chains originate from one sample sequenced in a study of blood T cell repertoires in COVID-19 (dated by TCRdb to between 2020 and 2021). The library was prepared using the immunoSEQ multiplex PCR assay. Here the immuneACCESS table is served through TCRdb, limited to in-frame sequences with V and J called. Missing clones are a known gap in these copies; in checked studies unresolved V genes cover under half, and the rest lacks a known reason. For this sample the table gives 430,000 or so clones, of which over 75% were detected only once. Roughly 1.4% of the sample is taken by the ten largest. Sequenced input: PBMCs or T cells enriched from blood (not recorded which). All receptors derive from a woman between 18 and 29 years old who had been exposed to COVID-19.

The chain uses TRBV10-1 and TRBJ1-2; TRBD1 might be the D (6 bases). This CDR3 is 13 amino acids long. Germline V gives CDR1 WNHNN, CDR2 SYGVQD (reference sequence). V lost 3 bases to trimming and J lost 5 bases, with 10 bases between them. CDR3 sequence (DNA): TGCGCCAGCAGTGACAGGGGCGGTTATGGCTACACCTTC. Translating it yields CASSDRGGYGYTF.

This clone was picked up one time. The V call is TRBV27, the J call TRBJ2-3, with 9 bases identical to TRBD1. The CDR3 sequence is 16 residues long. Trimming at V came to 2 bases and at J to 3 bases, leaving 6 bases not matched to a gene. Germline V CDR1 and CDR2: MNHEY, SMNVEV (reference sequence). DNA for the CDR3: TGTGCCAGCAGTTTAGGCGCCGGGACAGGGACAGATACGCAGTATTTT. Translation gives CASSLGAGTGTDTQYF.

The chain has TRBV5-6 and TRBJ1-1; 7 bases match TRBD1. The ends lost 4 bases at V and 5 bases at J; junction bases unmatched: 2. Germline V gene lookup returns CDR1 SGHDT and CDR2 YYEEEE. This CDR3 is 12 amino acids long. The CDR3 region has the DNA TGTGCCAGCAGCGTCAGGGGGACTGAAGCTTTCTTT. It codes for CASSVRGTEAFF.

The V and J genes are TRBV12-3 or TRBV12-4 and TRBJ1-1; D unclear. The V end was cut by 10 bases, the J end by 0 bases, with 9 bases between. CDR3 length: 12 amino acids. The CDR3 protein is CAIYTMNTEAFF. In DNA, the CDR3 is TGTGCCATCTATACCATGAACACTGAAGCTTTCTTT.

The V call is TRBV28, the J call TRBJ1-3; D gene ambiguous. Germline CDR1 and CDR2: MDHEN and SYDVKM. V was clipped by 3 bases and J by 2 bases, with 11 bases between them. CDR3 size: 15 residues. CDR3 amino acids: CASSLASGAGNTIYF. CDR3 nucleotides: TGTGCCAGCAGTTTGGCCTCCGGGGCTGGAAACACCATATATTTT. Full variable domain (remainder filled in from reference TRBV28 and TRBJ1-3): DVKVTQSSRYLVKRTGEKVFLECVQDMDHENMFWYRQDPGLGLRLIYFSYDVKMKEKGDIPEGYSVSREKKERFSLILESASTNQTSMYLCASSLASGAGNTIYFGEGSWLTVV.

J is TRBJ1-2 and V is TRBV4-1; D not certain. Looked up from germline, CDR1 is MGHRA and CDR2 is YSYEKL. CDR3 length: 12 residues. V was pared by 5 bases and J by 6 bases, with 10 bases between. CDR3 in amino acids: CASSSEDDGYTF. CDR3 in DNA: TGCGCCAGCAGCAGCGAAGATGATGGCTACACCTTC.

CDR3 region: CASSPPGGRGYTF. As DNA, the CDR3 is TGTGCCAGCAGTCCTCCAGGGGGTCGGGGCTACACCTTC. The J gene is TRBJ1-2, the V gene TRBV28; 7 bases align to TRBD1. The CDR3 sequence is 13 residues long. The germline V gene encodes CDR1 MDHEN and CDR2 SYDVKM. The ends lost 5 bases at V and 8 bases at J; junction bases unmatched: 8.

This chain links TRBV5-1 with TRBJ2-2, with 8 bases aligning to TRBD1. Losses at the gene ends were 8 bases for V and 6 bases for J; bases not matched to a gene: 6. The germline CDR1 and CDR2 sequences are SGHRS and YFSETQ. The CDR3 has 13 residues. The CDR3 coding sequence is TGCGCCAGTGGACAGGGCGCGTCCGGGGAGCTGTTTTTT. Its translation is CASGQGASGELFF.

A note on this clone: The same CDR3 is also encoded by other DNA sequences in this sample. The CDR3 here is CASSQGGTGDEKLFF. The CDR3 nucleotides read TGTGCCAGCAGCCAAGGCGGGACAGGAGATGAAAAACTGTTTTTT. The gene calls are TRBV4-2 and TRBJ1-4, with 8 positions matching TRBD1. J gave up 6 bases and V 1 base, and 4 bases lay outside the gene matches. This CDR3 spans 15 amino acids. Germline CDR1 is LGHNA and CDR2 is YNFKEQ.

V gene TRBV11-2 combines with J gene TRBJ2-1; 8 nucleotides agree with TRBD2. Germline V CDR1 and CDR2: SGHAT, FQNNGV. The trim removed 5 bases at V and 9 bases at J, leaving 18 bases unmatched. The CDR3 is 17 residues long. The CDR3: CASSPRPAGAVGGEQFF. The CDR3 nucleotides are TGTGCCAGCAGCCCGAGGCCAGCGGGAGCCGTGGGCGGTGAGCAGTTCTTC.

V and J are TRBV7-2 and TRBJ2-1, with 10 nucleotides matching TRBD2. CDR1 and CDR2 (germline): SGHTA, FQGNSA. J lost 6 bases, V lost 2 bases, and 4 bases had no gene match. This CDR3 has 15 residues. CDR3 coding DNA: TGTGCCAGCAGCTTACTAGCGGGAGTTAGCAATGAGCAGTTCTTC. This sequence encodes CASSLLAGVSNEQFF.

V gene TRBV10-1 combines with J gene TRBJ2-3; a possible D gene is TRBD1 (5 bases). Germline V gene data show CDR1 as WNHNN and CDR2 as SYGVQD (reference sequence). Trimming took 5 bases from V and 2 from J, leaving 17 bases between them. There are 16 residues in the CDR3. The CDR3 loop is CASSPPDKPPTDTQYF. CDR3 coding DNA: TGCGCCAGCAGTCCCCCGGACAAACCACCCACAGATACGCAGTATTTT.

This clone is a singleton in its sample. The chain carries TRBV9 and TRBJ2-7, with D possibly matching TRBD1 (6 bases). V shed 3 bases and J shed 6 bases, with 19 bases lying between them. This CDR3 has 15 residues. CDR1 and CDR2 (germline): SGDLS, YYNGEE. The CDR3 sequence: CASSALGQFSSEQYF. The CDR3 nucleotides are TGTGCCAGCAGCGCCTTAGGACAGTTCTCTTCCGAGCAGTACTTC.

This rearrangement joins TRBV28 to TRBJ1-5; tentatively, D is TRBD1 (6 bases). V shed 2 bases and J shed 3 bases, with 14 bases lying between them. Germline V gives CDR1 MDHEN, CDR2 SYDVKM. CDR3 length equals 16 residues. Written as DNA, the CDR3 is TGTGCCAGCAGTTTAGAGTTCAGGGGCGACAATCAGCCCCAGCATTTT. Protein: CASSLEFRGDNQPQHF.

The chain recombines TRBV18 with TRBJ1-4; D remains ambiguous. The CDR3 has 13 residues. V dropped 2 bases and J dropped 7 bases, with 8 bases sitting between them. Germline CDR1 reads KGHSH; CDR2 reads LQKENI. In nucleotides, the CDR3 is TGTGCCAGCTCACCAGGTAGTACTGAAAAACTGTTTTTT. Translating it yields CASSPGSTEKLFF.

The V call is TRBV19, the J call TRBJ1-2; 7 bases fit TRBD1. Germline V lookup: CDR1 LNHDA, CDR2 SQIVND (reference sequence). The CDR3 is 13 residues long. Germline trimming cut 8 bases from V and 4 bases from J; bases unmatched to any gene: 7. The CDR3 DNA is TGTGCCAGTGGGGACAGAATCCTCTATGGCTACACCTTC. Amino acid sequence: CASGDRILYGYTF. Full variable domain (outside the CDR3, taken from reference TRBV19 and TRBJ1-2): DGGITQSPKYLFRKEGQNVTLSCEQNLNHDAMYWYRQDPGQGLRLIYYSQIVNDFQKGDIAEGYSVSREKKESFPLTVTSAQKNPTAFYLCASGDRILYGYTFGSGTRLTVV.